These 9 T cell receptor beta chains were all obtained from the same sample, sequenced in a study of radiation and T cells in renal cell carcinoma. Time point specified: blood 2 weeks post-SBRT. Noted treatment: 15 Gy SBRT to primary tumor, nephrectomy 4 weeks later. Data came from immunoSEQ multiplex PCR; TCRdb stores just in-frame clones and leaves some out. This sample has about 150,000 clones, with about 87% found just once. Sequencing was performed on blood, taken from a patient whose treatment included radiotherapy and nephrectomy. The receptor set was obtained from a woman in her fifties or sixties with renal cell carcinoma.

The chain uses TRBV5-1 and TRBJ2-2; the D is unclear. Trimming pared 2 bases from V and 7 bases from J, leaving 12 bases between. There are 14 residues in the CDR3. The germline gives CDR1 SGHRS, CDR2 YFSETQ. Here the CDR3 reads CASSFFPSRGELFF. The CDR3 DNA sequence: TGCGCCAGCAGCTTTTTTCCTAGTCGCGGGGAGCTGTTTTTT.

V is TRBV7-9 and J is TRBJ2-5; the D gene could be TRBD1 or TRBD2 (5 bases each). The germline V gene has CDR1 SEHNR and CDR2 FQNEAQ (reference sequence). The CDR3 is made up of 15 amino acids. The ends were cut back, 0 bases at V and 4 bases at J, with 12 bases in the middle. CDR3 nucleotides: TGTGCCAGCAGCTTAGCGGGGGTACATGGAGAGACCCAGTACTTC. As protein: CASSLAGVHGETQYF.

This chain links TRBV7-8 with TRBJ1-1; D is perhaps TRBD1 (6 bases). V was pared by 5 bases and J by 6 bases, with 19 bases between. Germline lookup yields CDR1 SGHVS and CDR2 FQNEAQ. The CDR3 runs to 15 residues. The CDR3 sequence is CASSTRSQGFAEAFF. The CDR3 coding sequence is TGTGCCAGCAGCACCCGAAGCCAGGGGTTCGCTGAAGCTTTCTTT.

This clone was detected only once. The chain recombines TRBV19 with TRBJ1-5; TRBD1 agrees at 9 bases. The CDR3 spans 13 residues. Trimming took 8 bases from V and 8 from J; bases not matched to a gene: 7. Germline CDR1 is LNHDA and CDR2 is SQIVND (reference sequence). CDR3: CASGTGGWEPQHF. The CDR3, as DNA: TGTGCCAGTGGAACAGGGGGCTGGGAGCCCCAGCATTTT.

The DNA of the CDR3 is TGTGCCATCAGTGAGGTCCCCATAAGAGCCAAAAACATTCAGTACTTC. Translated: CAISEVPIRAKNIQYF. The V call is TRBV10-3, the J call TRBJ2-4; no clear D. Germline CDR1 reads ENHRY; CDR2 reads SYGVKD. Trimming pared 2 bases from V and 0 bases from J, leaving 11 bases between. The CDR3 covers 16 residues.

The chain employs TRBV27 and TRBJ1-3; maybe TRBD1 (6 bases). Between the trimmed V and J ends, which lost 5 bases and 3 bases, there was a span of 20 bases. The CDR3 is 17 residues long. The germline CDR1 and CDR2 sequences are MNHEY and SMNVEV (reference sequence). CDR3 in DNA: TGTGCCAGCAGTCCACACCGACCGACAGGAGGTGGAAACACCATATATTTT. This encodes CASSPHRPTGGGNTIYF.

The CDR3 DNA follows: TGTGCCATCAGTGACTTGCAAGAGACCCAGTACTTC. It codes for CAISDLQETQYF. The V and J genes are TRBV10-3 and TRBJ2-5; D not resolved. The CDR3 covers 12 residues. Trimming stripped 3 bases from V and 2 bases from J, with 4 bases between. Germline lookup yields CDR1 ENHRY and CDR2 SYGVKD.

The rearrangement uses TRBV4-3 and TRBJ1-6, with D possibly being TRBD1 (5 bases). This CDR3 has 15 residues. Germline values: CDR1 LGHNA, CDR2 YSLEER. Trimming left V 4 bases short and J 2 bases short, with 9 bases between. The CDR3 DNA reads TGCGCCAGCAGCCCTCGGGGGACCTATAATTCACCCCTCCACTTT. Translation: CASSPRGTYNSPLHF.

This clone was detected once. This chain connects TRBV6-1 to TRBJ1-4; D remains ambiguous. V lost 8 bases and J lost 5, with 9 bases in between. The CDR3 runs 12 residues. CDR1 and CDR2 (germline): MNHNS, SASEGT. This CDR3 is CASRALNEKLFF. The CDR3 coding sequence is TGTGCCAGCCGGGCCCTAAATGAAAAACTGTTTTTT.